The present T cell receptor (beta chain) was sequenced within a study of CD8+CD57+ T cells in acquired aplastic anemia. Study overall: Average DNA yield from sorted CD4+ and CD8+ cells was about 2.9 ug. Where healthy donors were concerned, CD4+ cells averaged about 10 million reads. General study results and limits: Patients and controls turned out to have twenty-nine CD8+ CDR3 sequences in common. Controls and patients did not differ significantly in CD8+ Simpson's diversity.

Genomic DNA, serving as template, underwent TCR beta VDJ and CDR3 profiling. TCRdb redid the calling of the reads with MiXCR, one entry per CDR3 protein. The profile shows roughly 58,000 distinct CDR3 sequences, over 45% of them singletons. Deletions cut 2 bases from V and 6 bases from J, with 8 bases between. The CDR3 is 13 amino acids. Germline lookup yields CDR1 KGHDR and CDR2 SFDVKD. As to this clonotype: Its antigen is not known.

V is TRBV24-1 and J is TRBJ2-3; D may be TRBD2 (6 bases). The sequencing input was sorted CD4+, CD8+, or CD8+CD57+ T cells (not recorded which) from PBMCs. The sequence derives from a human donor in good health, serving as a control. The CDR3 DNA is TGTGCCACCAGTGATTGGAGGGTGGATACGCAGTATTTT. This sequence encodes CATSDWRVDTQYF.